This T cell receptor beta chain was sequenced for a study of shared clonotypes between healthy human individuals. Repertoires were generated with immunoSEQ multiplex PCR, while TCRdb's copy carries only in-frame clones and drops some. The table has some 2,500,000 clones, 85% to 95% seen once; the top ten hold 0.3% to 0.45%. CDR1 is LNHDA and CDR2 is SQIVND in the germline V gene (reference sequence). V gave up 9 bases and J gave up 0 bases; unmatched junction bases: 3. This CDR3 contains 13 residues. Sequencing used naive CD4+ T cells from PBMCs. Subset given: CD45RA+ positively selected. The sequence was collected from a man aged 18 to 30 in good health. Some clones in this sample may be carry-over from other donors' samples. This sequence joins TRBV19 and TRBJ2-5; TRBD2 agrees at 8 bases. CDR3 sequence: CASKLADQETQYF. In nucleotides, the CDR3 is TGTGCCAGCAAACTAGCGGACCAAGAGACCCAGTACTTC.